This record looks at one T cell receptor beta chain sequence and its context. CDR1 is GTSNPN, CDR2 SVGIG, per germline (reference sequence). The CDR3 loop spans 16 amino acids. The V end was cut by 0 bases, the J end by 0 bases, with 12 bases between. As originally analysed: Nucleated cell counts were estimated from reference gene primer amplification. Method: immunoSEQ multiplex PCR; TCRdb's copy keeps in-frame clones and lacks some. V, J and clone size derive from that table, while D and trimming were established from the DNA sequence. The profile shows under 150,000 clones, 88% of them singletons. The entry originates in a study of blood T cell repertoires in COVID-19. Background on the study: Collection of acute and convalescent COVID-19 samples took place in the United States, Italy and Spain. Sources were T cells, B-cell-depleted T cells, or PBMCs; the material itself was cDNA or gDNA.

The chain couples TRBV30 to TRBJ2-1; D might be TRBD2 (5 bases). This receptor was identified in a human donor in a cohort sampled during active COVID-19. Sequences were obtained from peripheral blood. Here the CDR3 DNA reads TGTGCCTGGAGTGTAGGAGGATTGAGCTCCTACAATGAGCAGTTCTTC. It translates to CAWSVGGLSSYNEQFF. The variable domain in full, completed from reference TRBV30 and TRBJ2-1, reads SQTIHQWPATLVQPVGSPLSLECTVEGTSNPNLYWYRQAAGRGLQLLFYSVGIGQISSEVPQNLSASRPQDRQFILSSKKLLLSDSGFYLCAWSVGGLSSYNEQFFGPGTRLTVL.